This T cell receptor beta chain was found in a study of T cells in Graves' hyperthyroidism and ophthalmopathy. In this sample, this clonotype turned up many times. Amplification targeted TCR beta CDR3 regions from RNA transcripts. The TCR CDR3 first-round RT-PCR relied on the HTBI primer set. TCRdb called the multiplex PCR reads again in MiXCR, with one record for every CDR3 protein. The sample contains roughly 290,000 distinct CDR3 sequences, 13% of which appear only once. Trimming removed 1 base from V and 3 bases from J, with 8 bases in between. The CDR3 is 14 residues long. Germline CDR1 is SGHVS and CDR2 is FQNEAQ.

Sequencing was performed on blood. This sequence originates from a woman aged 30 to 39 with Graves' hyperthyroidism that later progressed to Graves' ophthalmopathy. This chain joins TRBV7-8 and TRBJ2-3; D unresolved. The CDR3 DNA is TGTGCCAGCAGCTTAGTTGACCCAACAGATACGCAGTATTTT. As protein: CASSLVDPTDTQYF.